The 11 T cell receptor beta chains given below trace back to one sample, sequenced in a study of a mutant IDH1 vaccine in newly diagnosed glioma (dated by TCRdb to 2020 to 2022). The protocol used for the library was the immunoSEQ multiplex PCR assay. TCRdb re-hosts the immuneACCESS table, in-frame sequences only. Its copies lack some clones; in the studies checked, an unresolved V gene accounts for under half of them, and the cause for the rest is not known. This sample comprises about 34,000 clones, approximately 80% of them detected only once. The ten largest clones represent roughly 10% of the sample. In the paper's terms, the time point label means: baseline, week 1 (first vaccination visit). According to the study, the label for this sample's treatment or condition signals: pre-vaccination baseline after standard-of-care therapy. The source was peripheral blood mononuclear cells (PBMCs), collected from a glioma patient treated with radiotherapy, temozolomide or both. The receptors come from a man aged 45-60 years with glioma. Some clones in this sample may be carry-over from other donors' samples.

The chain is built from TRBV6-1 and TRBJ1-6; no reliable D call. The CDR3 loop spans 15 amino acids. The germline gives CDR1 MNHNS, CDR2 SASEGT. Trimming left V 2 bases short and J 6 bases short, with 11 bases between. CDR3 nucleotide sequence: TGTGCCAGCAGTGAATCTGGGCTGGGTAATTCACCCCTCCACTTT. Residues: CASSESGLGNSPLHF.

In this sample, this clone turned up a few times. The chain combines TRBV6-1 with TRBJ1-5; D is uncertain. V shed 6 bases and J shed 4 bases, with 4 bases lying between them. Germline V lookup: CDR1 MNHNS, CDR2 SASEGT. The CDR3 is 11 residues long. The CDR3 is CASRGNQPQHF. The CDR3 DNA is TGTGCCAGCAGAGGGAATCAGCCCCAGCATTTT.

The chain has TRBV19 and TRBJ2-1; 9 bases align to TRBD2. The CDR3 has 15 residues. Germline assignment: CDR1 LNHDA and CDR2 SQIVND (reference sequence). Germline trimming cut 5 bases from V and 7 bases from J; bases unmatched to any gene: 9. As DNA, the CDR3 is TGTGCCAGTAGTTGGGGCGGGAGGGCCAAGAATGAGCAGTTCTTC. Amino acids: CASSWGGRAKNEQFF.

The chain uses TRBV9 and TRBJ2-2; tentative D call: TRBD1 (5 bases). Germline-derived CDR1 and CDR2 are SGDLS and YYNGEE. V lost 2 bases and J lost 0, with 14 bases in between. CDR3 length equals 17 residues. The CDR3 bases are TGTGCCAGCAGCGTTGCCCGACAGAACACGAACACCGGGGAGCTGTTTTTT. It yields the protein CASSVARQNTNTGELFF.

The chain uses TRBV6-1 and TRBJ1-1; 7 nucleotides agree with TRBD1. Trimming took 3 bases from V and 2 from J; bases not matched to a gene: 6. Germline V CDR1 and CDR2: MNHNS, SASEGT. The CDR3 is 15 amino acids. In DNA, the CDR3 is TGTGCCAGCAGTGACGACGGACAGGCAAACACTGAAGCTTTCTTT. It codes for CASSDDGQANTEAFF.

This rearrangement joins TRBV5-4 to TRBJ2-5, with 8 bases aligning to TRBD1. After removal of 4 bases from V and 5 bases from J, the junction contained 10 bases not matched to a gene. This CDR3 region has 15 residues. Germline V gives CDR1 SGHNT, CDR2 YYREEE (reference sequence). The CDR3 DNA reads as TGTGCCAGCAGCGCCGGACAGGGTGTGAAGGAGACCCAGTACTTC. Protein: CASSAGQGVKETQYF.

This clone was detected a few times. The J gene is TRBJ1-6, the V gene TRBV11-3; 8 positions agree with TRBD1. The CDR3 spans 14 residues. V shed 1 base, J shed 7 bases, and the junction held 0 bases outside the gene matches. The germline V gene has CDR1 SGHNT and CDR2 YENEEA. In nucleotides, the CDR3 is TGTGCCAGCAGCTTAGCAGGGGGCAATTCACCCCTCCACTTT. Translation gives CASSLAGGNSPLHF.

This rearrangement joins TRBV11-3 to TRBJ1-1; D is unclear. The germline V gene has CDR1 SGHNT and CDR2 YENEEA. This CDR3 region has 13 residues. Trimming left V 2 bases short and J 1 base short, with 5 bases between. DNA of the CDR3: TGTGCCAGCAGCTTATTAAAGAACACTGAAGCTTTCTTT. Protein product: CASSLLKNTEAFF.

The CDR3 region has the DNA TGTGCCATCAGGGGACAGTACCCCTACAATGAGCAGTTCTTC. Protein: CAIRGQYPYNEQFF. This chain connects TRBV10-3 to TRBJ2-1; 7 bases fit TRBD1. V trimming: 6 bases; J trimming: 2 bases; junction bases outside the gene matches: 4. Germline-derived CDR1 and CDR2 are ENHRY and SYGVKD. CDR3 length equals 14 residues.

This rearrangement joins TRBV7-2 to TRBJ2-1; no definite D call. V lost 5 bases, J lost 4 bases, and 9 bases lay in between. The CDR3 is 13 amino acids. In germline, CDR1 is SGHTA, CDR2 FQGNSA. The CDR3 loop reads CASSLPSYNEQFF. The CDR3 bases are TGTGCCAGCAGCCTTCCAAGTTACAATGAGCAGTTCTTC.

The chain uses TRBV6-1 and TRBJ2-2; D not certain. V shed 7 bases and J shed 1 base, with 7 bases lying between them. CDR1 is MNHNS, CDR2 SASEGT, per germline. The CDR3 is made up of 13 amino acids. In nucleotides, the CDR3 is TGTGCCAGCAACGTTAGGAACACCGGGGAGCTGTTTTTT. Protein product: CASNVRNTGELFF.